Below, one T cell receptor beta chain is given with its context. Its target is not known. Trimming shortened V by 5 bases and J by 14 bases, and 16 bases separated the two germline ends. The CDR3 length is 13 residues. Researchers prepared the TCRbeta library using unique molecular identifiers, the study reports. TCRdb called the PCR reads again in MiXCR, with one record for every CDR3 protein. This table has over 100,000 distinct CDR3 sequences, 7% to 8% appearing once. These data originate in a study of T-cell reconstitution after alpha-beta-depleted transplantation in children. Study conclusions and caveats: Newly produced T cells mostly provided counts and TCRbeta diversity after one year, as hyperexpanded clones declined.

The receptor's source is a boy aged 2-9 years with acute lymphoblastic leukemia, due to receive a stem cell transplant. Source: PBMCs, taken before TCRalphabeta/CD19-depleted stem cell transplant. The chain employs TRBV12-3 or TRBV12-4 and TRBJ1-6; no clear D. This CDR3 reads CASSPEGELALHF. As DNA, the CDR3 is TGTGCCAGCAGTCCGGAGGGAGAATTGGCCCTCCACTTT.